The 29 T cell receptor beta chains below come from one sample, sequenced in a study of Graves' ophthalmopathy and Graves' hyperthyroidism. The TCR beta CDR3 regions underwent amplification from RNA transcripts. The authors performed first-round RT-PCR with HTBI primers and then a second-round multiplex PCR. From the multiplex PCR reads, TCRdb called clonotypes with MiXCR, one entry per CDR3 protein. The table records around 1.1 million distinct CDR3 sequences, about 38% of them present only once. Sequenced: peripheral blood or thyroid tissue (not recorded which). These receptors originate from an adult man with Graves' hyperthyroidism.

J is TRBJ2-2 and V is TRBV7-9; 10 bases match TRBD2. Germline V gene sequence: CDR1 SEHNR, CDR2 FQNEAQ (reference sequence). V lost 4 bases and J lost 3; bases outside the gene matches: 11. The CDR3 has 18 amino acids. The CDR3 loop is CASSSDPSGGSDTGELFF. DNA of the CDR3: TGTGCCAGCAGCTCAGACCCTAGCGGGGGTTCGGACACCGGGGAGCTGTTTTTT.

Concerning this clonotype: With a much larger clone just one base away, this may be a read error. This likely comes from a read error, as the CDR3 has no conserved phenylalanine or tryptophan at its end. V usage is TRBV7-6 and J usage is TRBJ2-7, with 7 bases fitting TRBD1. J gave up 3 bases and V 3 bases, and 5 bases lay outside the gene matches. Germline loops: CDR1 SGHVS, CDR2 FNYEAQ. The CDR3 contains 14 residues. For the CDR3, the DNA is TGTGCCAGCAGCTTTGACAGGGTATTCTACGAGCAGTACCTC. Its translation: CASSFDRVFYEQYL.

This clonotype was observed a handful of times. The rearrangement joins TRBV14 to TRBJ2-7, with 7 bases that match TRBD2. Germline CDR1 reads SGHDN; CDR2 reads FVKESK. After removal of 2 bases from V and 3 bases from J, the junction contained 4 bases not matched to a gene. The CDR3 extends over 14 amino acids. For the CDR3, the DNA is TGTGCCAGCAGCCAAAGACCGGGAGGCTACGAGCAGTACTTC. Translating it yields CASSQRPGGYEQYF.

V and J are TRBV12-3 or TRBV12-4 and TRBJ1-5, with a tentative D call TRBD1 (5 bases). V lost 6 bases and J lost 3, with 12 bases in between. The CDR3 covers 14 residues. The CDR3 coding sequence is TGTGCCAGCAGGCCCCAGGGCACCAATCAGCCCCAGCATTTT. This gives the protein CASRPQGTNQPQHF.

On this clonotype: With a much larger clone just one base away, this may be a read error. It is likely a read error, because the conserved phenylalanine at the end of the CDR3 is missing. The chain combines TRBV7-2 with TRBJ2-2; 12 bases are a match to TRBD1. With 8 bases clipped from V and 4 bases from J, the junction kept 8 bases outside the gene matches. Germline loops: CDR1 SGHTA, CDR2 FQGNSA. The CDR3 is made up of 16 amino acids. The CDR3 spells CASWDRGHMGTGELFL. Here the CDR3 DNA reads TGTGCCAGCTGGGACAGGGGGCATATGGGCACCGGGGAGCTGTTTTTG.

This clonotype has just a few counts. This chain links TRBV10-2 with TRBJ2-3; D might be TRBD2 (6 bases). V shed 6 bases and J shed 0 bases, with 10 bases lying between them. This CDR3 region has 14 residues. Germline CDR1 is WSHSY and CDR2 is SAAADI. CDR3 sequence: CASRASESTDTQYF. The CDR3 DNA sequence: TGCGCCAGCAGGGCTAGCGAAAGCACAGATACGCAGTATTTT.

Points on this clonotype: A much larger clone lies a single base off, so this may be a read error. The chain combines TRBV20-1 with TRBJ2-7, with 8 bases lining up with TRBD1. The germline gives CDR1 DFQATT, CDR2 SNEGSKA (reference sequence). The CDR3 runs 13 residues. The J segment lost 0 bases and the V segment lost 5 bases, leaving 3 bases of the junction unmatched. CDR3 nucleotides: TGCAGTGCTGGGGGACAGGCCTCCTACGAGCAGTACTTC. Protein sequence: CSAGGQASYEQYF.

This clonotype was seen repeatedly, ten times or more. The rearrangement uses TRBV7-9 and TRBJ1-2; 7 positions agree with TRBD1. With 1 base clipped from V and 6 bases from J, the junction kept 8 bases outside the gene matches. Germline-derived CDR1 and CDR2 are SEHNR and FQNEAQ (reference sequence). This CDR3 has 15 residues. CDR3 in amino acids: CASSLGQGVWDGYTF. The CDR3 region has the DNA TGTGCCAGCAGCTTAGGACAGGGCGTCTGGGATGGCTACACCTTC.

This chain joins TRBV20-1 and TRBJ1-2, with D unresolved. The V end was cut by 3 bases, the J end by 4 bases, with 9 bases between. This CDR3 is 12 amino acids long. The germline V gene has CDR1 DFQATT and CDR2 SNEGSKA (reference sequence). As DNA, the CDR3 is TGCAGTGCTAGTCTTCATGGCTATGGCTACACCTTC. Amino acids: CSASLHGYGYTF.

In this sample, this clonotype turned up a few times. The J gene is TRBJ1-1, the V gene TRBV7-6; 9 bases align to TRBD1. Per germline, CDR1 SGHVS and CDR2 FNYEAQ. The CDR3 length is 16 residues. Trimming cost V 2 bases and J 2 bases; bases outside gene matches: 6. CDR3 protein: CASSLRMDRGNTEAFF. The CDR3 nucleotides read TGTGCCAGCAGCTTACGTATGGACAGGGGAAACACTGAAGCTTTCTTT.

This clonotype has only a few counts. The rearrangement joins TRBV20-1 to TRBJ2-7, with D tentatively TRBD2 (5 bases). The CDR3 totals 14 residues. Deletions cut 1 base from V and 1 base from J, with 11 bases between. Germline V CDR1 and CDR2: DFQATT, SNEGSKA (reference sequence). In DNA form, the CDR3 reads TGCAGTGCTAGAGTTAGTAGCGCTTCCTACGAGCAGTACTTC. Its protein product is CSARVSSASYEQYF.

This clonotype came up a few times. The chain uses TRBV12-3 or TRBV12-4 and TRBJ1-5; tentative D call: TRBD1 (6 bases). This CDR3 region has 14 residues. With 1 base removed from V and 6 bases from J, the gap between germline ends came to 10 bases. CDR3 sequence reads: CASSLDWGAQPQHF. The CDR3 DNA is TGTGCCAGCAGTTTAGATTGGGGGGCTCAGCCCCAGCATTTT.

The sample holds many counts of this clonotype. The CDR3 is CASSVDGRDQETQYF. In nucleotides, the CDR3 is TGTGCCAGCAGCGTAGACGGGAGGGACCAAGAGACCCAGTACTTC. The rearrangement joins TRBV9 to TRBJ2-5; the match to TRBD2 covers 8 bases. Germline CDR1 is SGDLS and CDR2 is YYNGEE. The CDR3 length is 15 residues. Trimming took 0 bases from V and 0 from J; bases not matched to a gene: 1.

CDR3 in amino acids: CASSFRDSGRSSQYF. The CDR3, as DNA: TGTGCCAGCAGTTTCCGGGATAGCGGGCGTAGCTCCCAGTACTTC. The chain has TRBV28 and TRBJ2-5, with 7 nucleotides matching TRBD2. The J segment lost 9 bases and the V segment lost 3 bases, leaving 13 bases of the junction unmatched. The CDR3 consists of 15 residues. Germline CDR1 reads MDHEN; CDR2 reads SYDVKM.

This clonotype was observed a few times. This chain uses TRBV7-9 with TRBJ1-2, with D unclear. The CDR3 extends over 12 amino acids. CDR1 is SEHNR, CDR2 FQNEAQ, per germline (reference sequence). The ends were cut back, 4 bases at V and 7 bases at J, with 10 bases in the middle. DNA of the CDR3: TGTGCCAGCAGCTGGGAACAGTCTGGCTACACCTTC. Encoded protein: CASSWEQSGYTF.

This clonotype came up a few times. The chain is built from TRBV7-8 and TRBJ2-2, with TRBD1 matching over 8 bases. The junction had 6 bases not matched to a gene; V was cut back by 2 bases and J by 4 bases. Germline lookup yields CDR1 SGHVS and CDR2 FQNEAQ. The CDR3 has 16 residues. CDR3 nucleotide sequence: TGTGCCAGCAGCTTACAGCAGGGGGCTGGCACCGGGGAGCTGTTTTTT. This translates into CASSLQQGAGTGELFF.

This clonotype was recorded at least ten times. This chain joins TRBV7-2 and TRBJ2-5, with a tentative D call TRBD2 (5 bases). This CDR3 comprises 12 residues. Germline CDR1 reads SGHTA; CDR2 reads FQGNSA. Trimming stripped 0 bases from V and 7 bases from J, with 6 bases between. The CDR3 coding sequence is TGTGCCAGCAGCTTAGCAAGCGGGACCCAGTACTTC. Residues: CASSLASGTQYF.

This clonotype was seen many times. The rearrangement uses TRBV29-1 and TRBJ1-1; D is possibly TRBD1 (5 bases). The germline V gene encodes CDR1 SQVTM and CDR2 ANQGSEA. The CDR3 loop spans 13 amino acids. Trimming stripped 6 bases from V and 1 base from J, with 12 bases between. CDR3 coding DNA: TGCAGCGTACAGGACGGTTGGAACACTGAAGCTTTCTTT. This gives the protein CSVQDGWNTEAFF. Using reference TRBV29-1 and TRBJ1-1 for the parts outside the CDR3, the full variable domain is SAVISQKPSRDICQRGTSLTIQCQVDSQVTMMFWYRQQPGQSLTLIATANQGSEATYESGFVIDKFPISRPNLTFSTLTVSNMSPEDSSIYLCSVQDGWNTEAFFGQGTRLTVV.

This clonotype was recorded many times. The CDR3 loop reads CASSATGTEVGEQYF. The CDR3 DNA is TGTGCCAGCAGCGCTACCGGGACAGAGGTGGGCGAGCAGTACTTC. The chain recombines TRBV9 with TRBJ2-7; 7 nucleotides align to TRBD1. Germline V gene sequence: CDR1 SGDLS, CDR2 YYNGEE. This CDR3 spans 15 amino acids. V lost 3 bases and J lost 6; bases outside the gene matches: 12.

There are many counts of this clonotype. The V call is TRBV10-3, the J call TRBJ2-7, with 8 bases lining up with TRBD1. From germline, CDR1 is ENHRY and CDR2 SYGVKD. CDR3 length: 16 amino acids. J lost 2 bases, V lost 0 bases, and 6 bases had no gene match. This chain's CDR3 is CAISESQGARTYEQYF. Here the CDR3 DNA reads TGTGCCATCAGTGAGTCCCAGGGGGCAAGAACCTACGAGCAGTACTTC.

This clonotype has ten or more counts. V and J are TRBV10-3 and TRBJ2-7; no clear D gene. The CDR3 has 16 amino acids. CDR1 and CDR2 from the germline V gene are ENHRY and SYGVKD. Trimming removed 4 bases at V and 0 bases at J, with 16 bases between. The chain's CDR3 is CAISGIATRSSYEQYF. CDR3 sequence (DNA): TGTGCCATCAGTGGAATAGCCACCAGGAGCTCCTACGAGCAGTACTTC.

This sequence joins TRBV10-1 and TRBJ2-2; the D is unclear. The length of the CDR3 is 15 residues. Germline V lookup: CDR1 WNHNN, CDR2 SYGVQD (reference sequence). V dropped 3 bases and J dropped 1 base, with 9 bases sitting between them. The CDR3 bases are TGCGCCAGCAGTGAAAACAGCTTGAACACCGGGGAGCTGTTTTTT. It specifies CASSENSLNTGELFF.

The V and J genes are TRBV7-9 and TRBJ1-1, with D uncertain. Germline V lookup: CDR1 SEHNR, CDR2 FQNEAQ (reference sequence). Deletions cut 5 bases from V and 7 bases from J, with 5 bases between. CDR3 length: 10 amino acids. The CDR3 DNA is TGTGCCAGCAGCACCTATGAAGCTTTCTTT. It is translated as CASSTYEAFF.

A word on this clonotype: A clone one base away is much larger, so this may be a read error. J is TRBJ1-1 and V is TRBV2; 9 bases fit TRBD1. V shed 2 bases and J 3 bases; nucleotides not matched to a gene: 10. Germline V gene data show CDR1 as SNHLY and CDR2 as FYNNEI. The CDR3 contains 17 residues. The CDR3 coding sequence is TGTGCCAGCAGTGAACCCGGGACAGGGATTATGGACACTGAAGCTTTCTTT. This translates into CASSEPGTGIMDTEAFF.

This clonotype showed up many times. The chain carries TRBV7-9 and TRBJ2-7; no clear D gene. This CDR3 has 14 amino acids. V shed 3 bases and J shed 3 bases, with 12 bases lying between them. Germline CDR1 reads SEHNR; CDR2 reads FQNEAQ (reference sequence). CDR3 DNA: TGTGCCAGCAGCTTCGGATCGGCGGTCTACGAGCAGTACTTC. Residues: CASSFGSAVYEQYF. Full variable domain (outside the CDR3, taken from reference TRBV7-9 and TRBJ2-7): DTGVSQNPRHKITKRGQNVTFRCDPISEHNRLYWYRQTLGQGPEFLTYFQNEAQLEKSRLLSDRFSAERPKGSFSTLEIQRTEQGDSAMYLCASSFGSAVYEQYFGPGTRLTVT.

In this sample, this clonotype turned up many times. The chain combines TRBV7-2 with TRBJ1-5; TRBD1 might be the D (6 bases). Germline V gene data show CDR1 as SGHTA and CDR2 as FQGNSA. The CDR3 runs 16 residues. Between the trimmed V and J ends, which lost 4 bases and 2 bases, there was a span of 15 bases. CDR3: CASSSTGLRGNQPQHF. DNA for the CDR3: TGTGCCAGCAGCTCCACAGGGTTACGGGGCAATCAGCCCCAGCATTTT.

CDR3 loop: CSASGGQGPSYEQYF. The CDR3 DNA reads TGCAGTGCTAGTGGGGGACAGGGCCCCTCCTACGAGCAGTACTTC. The chain recombines TRBV20-1 with TRBJ2-7; 9 bases align to TRBD1. The ends lost 3 bases at V and 0 bases at J; junction bases unmatched: 6. Looked up from germline, CDR1 is DFQATT and CDR2 is SNEGSKA (reference sequence). The length of the CDR3 is 15 residues.

A few counts support this clonotype. The DNA of the CDR3 is TGTGCCAGCAGCGCCGGGACAGGGGGCTGGAAGACCCAGTACTTC. Translated: CASSAGTGGWKTQYF. The V call is TRBV11-2, the J call TRBJ2-5, with 12 bases identical to TRBD1. V shed 5 bases, J shed 6 bases, and the junction held 7 bases outside the gene matches. CDR1 and CDR2 from the germline V gene are SGHAT and FQNNGV. CDR3 size: 15 residues. Supplemented by reference TRBV11-2 and TRBJ2-5, the full variable domain reads EAGVAQSPRYKIIEKRQSVAFWCNPISGHATLYWYQQILGQGPKLLIQFQNNGVVDDSQLPKDRFSAERLKGVDSTLKIQPAKLEDSAVYLCASSAGTGGWKTQYFGPGTRLLVL.

This clonotype was detected ten times or more. The rearrangement links TRBV29-1 to TRBJ1-1; 7 bases are shared with TRBD1. Germline CDR1 is SQVTM and CDR2 is ANQGSEA. Germline trimming cut 4 bases from V and 4 bases from J; bases unmatched to any gene: 0. The CDR3 runs 11 residues. CDR3 residues: CSVGQGTEAFF. Here the CDR3 DNA reads TGCAGCGTTGGACAGGGCACTGAAGCTTTCTTT.